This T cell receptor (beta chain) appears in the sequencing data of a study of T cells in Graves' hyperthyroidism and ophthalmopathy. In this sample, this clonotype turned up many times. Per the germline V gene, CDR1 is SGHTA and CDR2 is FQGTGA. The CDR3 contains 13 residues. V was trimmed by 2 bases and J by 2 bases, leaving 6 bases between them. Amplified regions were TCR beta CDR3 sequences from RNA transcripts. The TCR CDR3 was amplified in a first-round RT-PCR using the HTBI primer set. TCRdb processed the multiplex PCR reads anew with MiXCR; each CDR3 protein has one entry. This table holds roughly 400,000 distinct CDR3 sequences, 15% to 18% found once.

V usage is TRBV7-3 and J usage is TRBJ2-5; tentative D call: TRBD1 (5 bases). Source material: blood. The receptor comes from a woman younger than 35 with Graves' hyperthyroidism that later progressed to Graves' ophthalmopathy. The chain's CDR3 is CASSLGAQETQYF. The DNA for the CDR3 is TGTGCCAGCAGCTTAGGGGCACAAGAGACCCAGTACTTC. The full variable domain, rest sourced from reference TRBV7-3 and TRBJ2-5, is GAGVSQTPSNKVTEKGKYVELRCDPISGHTALYWYRQSLGQGPEFLIYFQGTGAADDSGLPNDRFFAVRPEGSVSTLKIQRTERGDSAVYLCASSLGAQETQYFGPGTRLLVL.